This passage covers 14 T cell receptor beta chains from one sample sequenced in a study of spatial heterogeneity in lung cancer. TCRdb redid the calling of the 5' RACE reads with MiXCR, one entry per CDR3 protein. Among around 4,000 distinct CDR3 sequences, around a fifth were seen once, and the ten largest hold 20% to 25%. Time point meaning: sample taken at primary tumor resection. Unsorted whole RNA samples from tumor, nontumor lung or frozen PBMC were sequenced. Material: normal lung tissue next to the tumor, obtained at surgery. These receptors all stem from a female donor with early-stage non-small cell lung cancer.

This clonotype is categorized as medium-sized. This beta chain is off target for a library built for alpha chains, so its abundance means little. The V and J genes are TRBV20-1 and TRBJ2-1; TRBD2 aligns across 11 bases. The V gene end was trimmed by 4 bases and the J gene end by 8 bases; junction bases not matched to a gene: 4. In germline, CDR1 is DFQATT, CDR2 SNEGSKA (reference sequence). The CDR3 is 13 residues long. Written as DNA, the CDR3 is TGCAGTGCTACCTTAGCGGGAGGGGATGAGCAGTTCTTC. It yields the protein CSATLAGGDEQFF.

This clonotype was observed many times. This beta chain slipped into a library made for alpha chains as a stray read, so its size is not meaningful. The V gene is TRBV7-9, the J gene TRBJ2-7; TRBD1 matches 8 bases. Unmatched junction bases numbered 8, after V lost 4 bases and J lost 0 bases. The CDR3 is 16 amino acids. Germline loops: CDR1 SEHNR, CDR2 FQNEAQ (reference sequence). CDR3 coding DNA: TGTGCCAGCAGCTCGTTAAGACAGGGGAACTCCTACGAGCAGTACTTC. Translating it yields CASSSLRQGNSYEQYF.

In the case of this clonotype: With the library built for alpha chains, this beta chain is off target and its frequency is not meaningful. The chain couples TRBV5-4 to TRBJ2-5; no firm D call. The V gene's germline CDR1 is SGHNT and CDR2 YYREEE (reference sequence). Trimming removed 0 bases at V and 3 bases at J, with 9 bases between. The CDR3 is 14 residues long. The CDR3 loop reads CASSLGPLEETQYF. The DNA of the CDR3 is TGTGCCAGCAGCTTGGGGCCCCTAGAAGAGACCCAGTACTTC.

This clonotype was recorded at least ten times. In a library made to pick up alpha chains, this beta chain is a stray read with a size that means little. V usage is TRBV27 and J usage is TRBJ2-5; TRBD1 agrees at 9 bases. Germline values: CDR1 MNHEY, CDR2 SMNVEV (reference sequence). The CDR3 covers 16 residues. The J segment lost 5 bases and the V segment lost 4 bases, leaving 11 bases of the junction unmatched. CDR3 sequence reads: CASSSLPGQGGETQYF. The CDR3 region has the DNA TGTGCCAGCAGTTCTTTACCGGGACAGGGAGGTGAGACCCAGTACTTC.

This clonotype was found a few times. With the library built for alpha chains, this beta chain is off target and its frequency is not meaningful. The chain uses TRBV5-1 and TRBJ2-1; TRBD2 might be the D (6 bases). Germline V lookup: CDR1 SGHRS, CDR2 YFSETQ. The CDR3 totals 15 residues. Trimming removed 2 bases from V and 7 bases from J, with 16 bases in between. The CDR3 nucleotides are TGCGCCAGCAGCTTCCCTAGCGAAAACTTAAATGAGCAGTTCTTC. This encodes CASSFPSENLNEQFF.

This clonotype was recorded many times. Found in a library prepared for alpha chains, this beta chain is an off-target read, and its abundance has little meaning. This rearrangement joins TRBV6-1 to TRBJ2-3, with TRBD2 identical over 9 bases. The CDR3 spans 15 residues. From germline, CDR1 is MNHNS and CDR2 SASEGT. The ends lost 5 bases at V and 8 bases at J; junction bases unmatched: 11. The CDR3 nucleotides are TGTGCCAGCAGTAACGCGGGGGGGGAGCTTGGTACGCAGTATTTT. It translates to CASSNAGGELGTQYF.

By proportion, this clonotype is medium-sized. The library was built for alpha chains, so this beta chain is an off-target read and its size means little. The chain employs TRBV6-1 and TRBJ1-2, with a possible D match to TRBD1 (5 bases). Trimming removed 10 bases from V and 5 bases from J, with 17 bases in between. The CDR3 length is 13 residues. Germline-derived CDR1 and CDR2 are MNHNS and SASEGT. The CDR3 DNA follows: TGTGCCACCAGCCGCGGGACTGAATATGGCTACACCTTC. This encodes CATSRGTEYGYTF.

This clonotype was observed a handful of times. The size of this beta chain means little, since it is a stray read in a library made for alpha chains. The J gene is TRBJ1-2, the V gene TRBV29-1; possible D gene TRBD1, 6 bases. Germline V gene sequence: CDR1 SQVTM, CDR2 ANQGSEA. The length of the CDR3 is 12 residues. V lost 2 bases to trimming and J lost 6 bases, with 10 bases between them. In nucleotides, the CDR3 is TGCAGCGTTGAAACAGGGCCAGATGGCTACACCTTC. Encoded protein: CSVETGPDGYTF.

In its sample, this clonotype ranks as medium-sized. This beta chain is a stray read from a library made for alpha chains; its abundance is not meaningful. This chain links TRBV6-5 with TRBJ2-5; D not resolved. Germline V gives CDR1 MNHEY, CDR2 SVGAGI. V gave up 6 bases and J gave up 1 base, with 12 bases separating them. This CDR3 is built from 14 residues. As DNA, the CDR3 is TGTGCCAGCAGCAAGCAAGGATCCCAAGAGACCCAGTACTTC. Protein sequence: CASSKQGSQETQYF.

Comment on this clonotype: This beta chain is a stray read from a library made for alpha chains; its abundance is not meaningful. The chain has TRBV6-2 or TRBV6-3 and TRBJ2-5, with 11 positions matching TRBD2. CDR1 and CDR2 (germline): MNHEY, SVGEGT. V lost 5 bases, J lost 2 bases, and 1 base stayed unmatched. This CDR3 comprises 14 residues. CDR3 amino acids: CASSRLAGQETQYF. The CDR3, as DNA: TGTGCCAGCAGTCGACTAGCGGGGCAAGAGACCCAGTACTTC.

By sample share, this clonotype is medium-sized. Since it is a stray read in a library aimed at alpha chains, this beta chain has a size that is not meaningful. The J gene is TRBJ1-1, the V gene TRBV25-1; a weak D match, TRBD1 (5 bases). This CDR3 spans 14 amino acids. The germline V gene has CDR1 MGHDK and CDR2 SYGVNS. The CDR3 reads CDSGGREMNTEAFF. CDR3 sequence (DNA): TGTGATTCCGGAGGCAGGGAGATGAACACTGAAGCTTTCTTT.

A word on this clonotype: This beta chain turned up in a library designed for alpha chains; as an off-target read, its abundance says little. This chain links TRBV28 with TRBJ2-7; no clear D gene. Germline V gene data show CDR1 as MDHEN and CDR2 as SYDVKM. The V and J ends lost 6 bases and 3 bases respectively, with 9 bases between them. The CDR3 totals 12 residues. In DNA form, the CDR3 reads TGTGCCAGCAGCCAACAGCGCTACGAGCAGTACTTC. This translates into CASSQQRYEQYF. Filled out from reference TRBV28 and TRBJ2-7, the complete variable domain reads DVKVTQSSRYLVKRTGEKVFLECVQDMDHENMFWYRQDPGLGLRLIYFSYDVKMKEKGDIPEGYSVSREKKERFSLILESASTNQTSMYLCASSQQRYEQYFGPGTRLTVT.

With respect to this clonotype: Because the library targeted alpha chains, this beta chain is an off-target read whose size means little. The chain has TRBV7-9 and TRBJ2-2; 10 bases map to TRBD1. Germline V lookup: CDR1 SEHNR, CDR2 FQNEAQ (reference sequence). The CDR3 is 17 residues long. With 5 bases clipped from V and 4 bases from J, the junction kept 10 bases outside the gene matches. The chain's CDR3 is CASSLAQGQGTTGELFF. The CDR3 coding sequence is TGTGCCAGCAGCCTCGCGCAGGGACAGGGGACCACCGGGGAGCTGTTTTTT.

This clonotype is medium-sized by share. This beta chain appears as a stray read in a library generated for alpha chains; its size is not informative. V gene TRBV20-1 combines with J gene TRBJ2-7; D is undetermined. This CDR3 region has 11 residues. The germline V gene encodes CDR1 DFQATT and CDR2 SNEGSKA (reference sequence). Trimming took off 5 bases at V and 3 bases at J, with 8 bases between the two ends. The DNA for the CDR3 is TGCAGTGCTCCAATTGTCTACGAGCAGTACTTC. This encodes CSAPIVYEQYF.